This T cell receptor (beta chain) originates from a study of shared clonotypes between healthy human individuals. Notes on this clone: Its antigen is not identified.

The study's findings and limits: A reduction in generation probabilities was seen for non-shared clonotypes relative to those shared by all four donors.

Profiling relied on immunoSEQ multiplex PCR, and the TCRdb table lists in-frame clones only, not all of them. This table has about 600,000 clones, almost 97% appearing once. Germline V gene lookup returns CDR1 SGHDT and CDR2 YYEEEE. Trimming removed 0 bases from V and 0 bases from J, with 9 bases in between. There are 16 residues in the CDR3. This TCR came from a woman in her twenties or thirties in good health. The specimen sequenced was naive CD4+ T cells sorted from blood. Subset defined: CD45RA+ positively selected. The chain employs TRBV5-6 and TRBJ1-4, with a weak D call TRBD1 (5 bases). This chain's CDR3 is CASSLVGAATNEKLFF. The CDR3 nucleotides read TGTGCCAGCAGCTTGGTCGGGGCGGCAACTAATGAAAAACTGTTTTTT.